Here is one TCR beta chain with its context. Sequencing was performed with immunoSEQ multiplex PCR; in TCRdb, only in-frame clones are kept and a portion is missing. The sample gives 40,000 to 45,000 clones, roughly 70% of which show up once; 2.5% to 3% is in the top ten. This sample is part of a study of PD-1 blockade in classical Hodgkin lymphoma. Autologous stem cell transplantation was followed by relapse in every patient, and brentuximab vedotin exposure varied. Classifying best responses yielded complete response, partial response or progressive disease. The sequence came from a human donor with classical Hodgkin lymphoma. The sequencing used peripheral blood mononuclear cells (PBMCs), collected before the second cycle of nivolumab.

CDR3 bases: TGTGCCAGAAGCTTAGTGTTGGTCCCCCAACCCAGGGACAGGCGTGCCGGCAGCCACGAGCAGTACTTC. Its translation is CARSLVLVPQPRDRRAGSHEQYF. The chain has TRBV7-5 and TRBJ2-7; TRBD1 is the table's D call and was not checked against the DNA. TRBV7-5 is a documented pseudogene. The CDR3 runs 23 residues.